The 6 T cell receptor beta chains presented below share a single source sample, sequenced in a study of shared clonotypes between healthy human individuals. TCRdb keeps only in-frame clones here, not all; method: immunoSEQ multiplex PCR. In the table there are 1,100,000 or so clones, around 78% of which are singletons. The sequenced material came from memory CD4+ T cells from PBMCs. Documented subset: CD45RA-negative fraction. The receptors were gathered from a man aged 18 to 29 in good health. Some clones in this sample may be carry-over from other donors' samples.

This clone was observed a handful of times. The J gene is TRBJ1-1, the V gene TRBV29-1, with 7 nucleotides matching TRBD1. CDR3 size: 13 residues. CDR1 and CDR2 from the germline V gene are SQVTM and ANQGSEA. V lost 2 bases, J lost 2 bases, and 2 bases stayed unmatched. CDR3 nucleotide sequence: TGCAGCGTTGAACGGACAGGAAACACTGAAGCTTTCTTT. Translated: CSVERTGNTEAFF.

The V gene is TRBV7-9, the J gene TRBJ1-2; no firm D call. V gave up 5 bases and J gave up 6 bases, with 19 bases separating them. The CDR3 is 15 residues long. The germline gives CDR1 SEHNR, CDR2 FQNEAQ (reference sequence). CDR3 sequence (DNA): TGTGCCAGCAGCCCCGAGGGCACAGTGAGGCATGGCTACACCTTC. Protein product: CASSPEGTVRHGYTF.

The chain employs TRBV20-1 and TRBJ1-2; no firm D call. Deletions cut 6 bases from V and 6 bases from J, with 8 bases between. The CDR3 loop spans 10 amino acids. Germline CDR1 reads DFQATT; CDR2 reads SNEGSKA (reference sequence). The CDR3 nucleotides read TGCAGTGCGCTCGGAGATGGCTACACCTTC. Protein: CSALGDGYTF.

This clone was picked up a small number of times. This chain uses TRBV7-8 with TRBJ1-5; D is perhaps TRBD1 (6 bases). CDR3 length: 15 residues. CDR1 and CDR2 (germline): SGHVS, FQNEAQ. The V end was cut by 4 bases, the J end by 11 bases, with 21 bases between. Here the CDR3 reads CASSSGRTGAGSQHF. DNA of the CDR3: TGTGCCAGCAGCTCTGGGAGGACGGGGGCAGGGTCCCAGCATTTT.

The chain carries TRBV18 and TRBJ1-1, with 11 bases aligning to TRBD1. The CDR3 sequence is 16 residues long. Germline V CDR1 and CDR2: KGHSH, LQKENI. V was clipped by 1 base and J by 5 bases; unmatched bases: 6. CDR3 bases: TGTGCCAGCTCACCACAGGGGACAGGGGGGAGTACTGAAGCTTTCTTT. Its protein is CASSPQGTGGSTEAFF.

The genes are TRBV2 and TRBJ2-5; 9 nucleotides match TRBD2. With 4 bases clipped from V and 12 bases from J, the junction kept 3 bases outside the gene matches. CDR1 and CDR2 from the germline V gene are SNHLY and FYNNEI. The CDR3 spans 11 residues. DNA of the CDR3: TGTGCCAGCAGTGGGTCTAGCGGGAAGTACTTC. Amino acid sequence: CASSGSSGKYF.